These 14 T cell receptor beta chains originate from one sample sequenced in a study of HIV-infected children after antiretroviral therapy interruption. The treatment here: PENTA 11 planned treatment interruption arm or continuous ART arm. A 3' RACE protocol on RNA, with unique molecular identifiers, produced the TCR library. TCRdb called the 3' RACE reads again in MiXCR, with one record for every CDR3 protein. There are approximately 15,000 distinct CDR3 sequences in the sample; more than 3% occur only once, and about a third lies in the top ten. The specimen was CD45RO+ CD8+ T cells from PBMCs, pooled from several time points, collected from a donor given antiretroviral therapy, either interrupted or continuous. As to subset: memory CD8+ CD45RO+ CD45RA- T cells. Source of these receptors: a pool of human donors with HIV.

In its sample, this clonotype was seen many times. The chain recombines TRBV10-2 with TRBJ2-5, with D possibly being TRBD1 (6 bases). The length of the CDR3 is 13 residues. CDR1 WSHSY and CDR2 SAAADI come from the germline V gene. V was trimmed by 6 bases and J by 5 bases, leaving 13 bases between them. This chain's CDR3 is CASREQGRETQYF. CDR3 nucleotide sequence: TGCGCCAGCAGGGAACAGGGCCGGGAGACCCAGTACTTC.

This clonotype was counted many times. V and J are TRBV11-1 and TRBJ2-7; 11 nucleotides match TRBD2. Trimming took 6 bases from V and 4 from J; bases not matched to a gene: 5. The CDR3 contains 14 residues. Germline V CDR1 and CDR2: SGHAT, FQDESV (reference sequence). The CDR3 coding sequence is TGTGCCAGCAGTCTAGCGGGAGGTGGTTACGAGCAGTACTTC. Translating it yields CASSLAGGGYEQYF.

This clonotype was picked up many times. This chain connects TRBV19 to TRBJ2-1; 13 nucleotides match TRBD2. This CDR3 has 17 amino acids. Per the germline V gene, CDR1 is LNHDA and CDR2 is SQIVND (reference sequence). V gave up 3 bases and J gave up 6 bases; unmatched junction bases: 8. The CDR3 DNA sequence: TGTGCCAGTAGTATTGATGGACTAGCGGGGGCCCTCAATGAGCAGTTCTTC. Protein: CASSIDGLAGALNEQFF. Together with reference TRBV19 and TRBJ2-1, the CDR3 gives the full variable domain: DGGITQSPKYLFRKEGQNVTLSCEQNLNHDAMYWYRQDPGQGLRLIYYSQIVNDFQKGDIAEGYSVSREKKESFPLTVTSAQKNPTAFYLCASSIDGLAGALNEQFFGPGTRLTVL.

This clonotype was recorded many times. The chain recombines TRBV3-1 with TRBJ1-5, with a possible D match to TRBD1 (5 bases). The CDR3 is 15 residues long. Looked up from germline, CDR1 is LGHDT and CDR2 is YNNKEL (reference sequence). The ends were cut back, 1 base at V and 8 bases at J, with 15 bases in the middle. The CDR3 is CASSQGVGGLEPQHF. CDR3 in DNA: TGTGCCAGCAGCCAAGGGGTGGGGGGATTGGAGCCCCAGCATTTT.

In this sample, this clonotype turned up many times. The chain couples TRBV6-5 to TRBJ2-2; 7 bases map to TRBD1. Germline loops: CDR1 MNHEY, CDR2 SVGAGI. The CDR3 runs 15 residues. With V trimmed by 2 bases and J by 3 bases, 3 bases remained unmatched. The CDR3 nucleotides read TGTGCCAGCAGTTACGGGGACAGAGACACCGGGGAGCTGTTTTTT. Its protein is CASSYGDRDTGELFF.

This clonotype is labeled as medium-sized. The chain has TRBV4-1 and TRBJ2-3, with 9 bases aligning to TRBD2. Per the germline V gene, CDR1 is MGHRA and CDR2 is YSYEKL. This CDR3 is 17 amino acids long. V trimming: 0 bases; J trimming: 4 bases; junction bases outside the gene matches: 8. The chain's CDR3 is CASSQESGGGDPDTQYF. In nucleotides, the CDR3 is TGCGCCAGCAGCCAAGAATCCGGCGGGGGGGACCCAGATACGCAGTATTTT.

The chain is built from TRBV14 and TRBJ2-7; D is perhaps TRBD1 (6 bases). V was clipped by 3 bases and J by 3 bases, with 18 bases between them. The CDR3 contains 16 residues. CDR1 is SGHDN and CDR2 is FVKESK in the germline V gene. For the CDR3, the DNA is TGTGCCAGCAGCCATCCCGGGACACCGGAGGTCTACGAGCAGTACTTC. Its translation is CASSHPGTPEVYEQYF.

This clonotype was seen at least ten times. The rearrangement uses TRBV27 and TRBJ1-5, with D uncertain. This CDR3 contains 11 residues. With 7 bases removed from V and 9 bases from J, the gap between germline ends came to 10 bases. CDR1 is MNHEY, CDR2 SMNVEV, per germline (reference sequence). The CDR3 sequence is CASKSFRPQHF. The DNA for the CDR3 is TGTGCCAGCAAGTCGTTCCGGCCCCAGCATTTT.

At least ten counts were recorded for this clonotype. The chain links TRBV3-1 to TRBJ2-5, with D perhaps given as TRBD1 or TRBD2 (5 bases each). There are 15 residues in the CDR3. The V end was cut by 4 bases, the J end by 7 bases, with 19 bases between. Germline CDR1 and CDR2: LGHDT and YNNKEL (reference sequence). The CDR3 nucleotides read TGTGCCAGCAGCCCTACCGGGACGGAGCCGGGGACCCAGTACTTC. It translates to CASSPTGTEPGTQYF.

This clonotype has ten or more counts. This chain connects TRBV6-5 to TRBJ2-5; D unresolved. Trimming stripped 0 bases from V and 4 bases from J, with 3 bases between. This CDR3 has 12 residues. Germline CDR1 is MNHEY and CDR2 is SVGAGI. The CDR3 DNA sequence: TGTGCCAGCAGTTACTCAGGAGAGACCCAGTACTTC. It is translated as CASSYSGETQYF.

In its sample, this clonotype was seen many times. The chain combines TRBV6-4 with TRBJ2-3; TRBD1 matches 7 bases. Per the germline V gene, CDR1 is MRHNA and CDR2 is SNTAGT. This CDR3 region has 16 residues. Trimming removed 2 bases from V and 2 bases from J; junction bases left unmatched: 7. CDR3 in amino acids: CASSDTVTGSTDTQYF. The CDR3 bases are TGTGCCAGCAGTGACACGGTGACAGGGTCCACAGATACGCAGTATTTT.

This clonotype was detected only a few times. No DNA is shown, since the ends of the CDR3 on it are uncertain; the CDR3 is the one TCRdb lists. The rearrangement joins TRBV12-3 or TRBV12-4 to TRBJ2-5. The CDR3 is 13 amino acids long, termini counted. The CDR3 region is CAIHFGNQETQYF.

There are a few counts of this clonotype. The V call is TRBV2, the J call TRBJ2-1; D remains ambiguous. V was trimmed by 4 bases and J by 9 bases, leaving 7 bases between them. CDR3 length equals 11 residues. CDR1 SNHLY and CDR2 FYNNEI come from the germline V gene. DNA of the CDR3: TGTGCCAGCAGTGCAAGATTTGAGCAGTTCTTC. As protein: CASSARFEQFF.

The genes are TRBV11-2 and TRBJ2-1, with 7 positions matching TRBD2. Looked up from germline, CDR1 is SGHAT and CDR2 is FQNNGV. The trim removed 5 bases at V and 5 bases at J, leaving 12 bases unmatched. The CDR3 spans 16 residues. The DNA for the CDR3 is TGTGCCAGCAGCCGACAGATGGGGGAGGGGAACAATGAGCAGTTCTTC. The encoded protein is CASSRQMGEGNNEQFF. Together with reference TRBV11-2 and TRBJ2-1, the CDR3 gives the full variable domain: EAGVAQSPRYKIIEKRQSVAFWCNPISGHATLYWYQQILGQGPKLLIQFQNNGVVDDSQLPKDRFSAERLKGVDSTLKIQPAKLEDSAVYLCASSRQMGEGNNEQFFGPGTRLTVL.